The 21 T cell receptor beta chains given below trace back to one sample, sequenced in a study of blood T cell repertoires in COVID-19. The table came from immunoSEQ multiplex PCR; TCRdb's copy has only in-frame clones and leaves some out. This table holds 65,000 to 70,000 clones, around 92% found once. The specimen sequenced was peripheral blood. The receptor set was obtained from a human donor with active COVID-19. The donor label of this sample is uncertain.

This clone was seen a single time. This chain uses TRBV4-3 with TRBJ2-2, with TRBD1 matching 7 bases. Germline V lookup: CDR1 LGHNA, CDR2 YSLEER. CDR3 length equals 16 residues. V shed 2 bases, J shed 5 bases, and the junction held 8 bases outside the gene matches. CDR3 loop: CASSQTGQGVTGELFF. CDR3 sequence (DNA): TGCGCCAGCAGCCAAACCGGGCAGGGGGTAACCGGGGAGCTGTTTTTT.

The chain joins TRBV28 to TRBJ1-1, with D possibly being TRBD1 (6 bases). This CDR3 spans 12 amino acids. Germline V lookup: CDR1 MDHEN, CDR2 SYDVKM. The ends were cut back, 4 bases at V and 6 bases at J, with 9 bases in the middle. The CDR3 DNA reads TGTGCCAGCAGTTCAGCAGGGGCTGAAGCTTTCTTT. Translating it yields CASSSAGAEAFF.

In this sample, this clone turned up once. The chain links TRBV9 to TRBJ2-2; unclear D gene. The CDR3 totals 16 residues. Looked up from germline, CDR1 is SGDLS and CDR2 is YYNGEE. V was pared by 0 bases and J by 1 base, with 10 bases between. This chain's CDR3 is CASSVAFSGNTGELFF. The CDR3 DNA reads as TGTGCCAGCAGCGTAGCCTTTAGTGGGAACACCGGGGAGCTGTTTTTT.

The count of this clone is one. This chain links TRBV24-1 with TRBJ2-5; TRBD2 is a possible D gene (7 bases). The CDR3 runs to 15 residues. The V end lost 6 bases, the J end lost 0 bases, and 13 bases lay between the germline ends. Germline-derived CDR1 and CDR2 are KGHDR and SFDVKD. DNA for the CDR3: TGTGCCACCAGTTCGGGGGGCTCCTACCAAGAGACCCAGTACTTC. The encoded protein is CATSSGGSYQETQYF.

This clone was picked up a small number of times. The chain couples TRBV18 to TRBJ2-7; weak D call: TRBD2 (5 bases). The CDR3 is 15 residues long. Germline CDR1 and CDR2: KGHSH and LQKENI. The V end lost 2 bases, the J end lost 0 bases, and 11 bases lay between the germline ends. The CDR3 protein is CASSPSSPSSYEQYF. CDR3 in DNA: TGTGCCAGCTCACCATCTAGCCCCAGCTCCTACGAGCAGTACTTC.

The chain uses TRBV19 and TRBJ2-2, with a tentative D call TRBD1 (5 bases). Trimming removed 7 bases from V and 6 bases from J, with 27 bases in between. The CDR3 has 18 residues. The V gene's germline CDR1 is LNHDA and CDR2 SQIVND (reference sequence). CDR3 residues: CASTPRPGRDRGSGELFF. DNA of the CDR3: TGTGCCAGTACCCCTAGGCCCGGCAGGGATCGAGGATCCGGGGAGCTGTTTTTT.

The V call is TRBV27, the J call TRBJ2-1; 14 bases fit TRBD2. Unmatched junction bases numbered 15, after V lost 6 bases and J lost 5 bases. The germline CDR1 and CDR2 sequences are MNHEY and SMNVEV (reference sequence). This CDR3 is 19 amino acids long. The CDR3 spells CASRPYRGSGLAGDNEQFF. The CDR3 DNA reads as TGTGCCAGCAGACCATACAGGGGATCGGGACTAGCGGGAGACAATGAGCAGTTCTTC.

The rearrangement uses TRBV10-2 and TRBJ1-5, with D possibly matching TRBD1 (6 bases). Trimming cost V 10 bases and J 4 bases, with 11 bases left between them. CDR3 length equals 12 residues. Per the germline V gene, CDR1 is WSHSY and CDR2 is SAAADI. CDR3 in amino acids: CATLQGNQPQHF. Here the CDR3 DNA reads TGCGCCACATTGCAGGGGAATCAGCCCCAGCATTTT.

The genes are TRBV4-3 and TRBJ1-3; tentative D call: TRBD1 (5 bases). Trimming shortened V by 0 bases and J by 4 bases, and 10 bases separated the two germline ends. Germline assignment: CDR1 LGHNA and CDR2 YSLEER. The CDR3 runs to 15 residues. As DNA, the CDR3 is TGCGCCAGCAGCCAAGATCAGGGTGCGGGAAACACCATATATTTT. Protein sequence: CASSQDQGAGNTIYF.

This clone was recorded once. The V and J genes are TRBV27 and TRBJ2-2; 14 bases agree with TRBD2. The CDR3 runs to 15 residues. The trim removed 8 bases at V and 7 bases at J, leaving 6 bases unmatched. Germline assignment: CDR1 MNHEY and CDR2 SMNVEV (reference sequence). The chain's CDR3 is CASRRLAGGFGELFF. The CDR3 nucleotides are TGTGCCAGCCGAAGACTAGCGGGAGGGTTCGGGGAGCTGTTTTTT.

This chain links TRBV24-1 with TRBJ2-1; 9 bases agree with TRBD2. The CDR3 sequence is 15 residues long. Germline V gene data show CDR1 as KGHDR and CDR2 as SFDVKD. V dropped 4 bases and J dropped 8; count of bases not matched to a gene: 8. The CDR3 reads CATSELSGRSDEQFF. In nucleotides, the CDR3 is TGTGCCACCAGTGAACTTAGCGGGAGATCGGATGAGCAGTTCTTC.

V and J are TRBV19 and TRBJ2-7, with no clear D. Germline values: CDR1 LNHDA, CDR2 SQIVND (reference sequence). This CDR3 spans 13 amino acids. Trimming removed 5 bases from V and 2 bases from J, with 10 bases in between. CDR3 in amino acids: CASSFGATYEQYF. The CDR3 DNA is TGTGCCAGTAGTTTCGGAGCGACCTACGAGCAGTACTTC.

The chain joins TRBV19 to TRBJ2-2; 16 bases are a match to TRBD2. The V gene's germline CDR1 is LNHDA and CDR2 SQIVND (reference sequence). V trimming: 7 bases; J trimming: 7 bases; junction bases outside the gene matches: 6. The CDR3 sequence is 16 residues long. The CDR3 loop reads CASKGLAGGLGGELFF. Written as DNA, the CDR3 is TGTGCCAGTAAGGGACTAGCGGGAGGGCTCGGCGGGGAGCTGTTTTTT.

The V call is TRBV7-8, the J call TRBJ2-1; TRBD1 aligns across 8 bases. In germline, CDR1 is SGHVS, CDR2 FQNEAQ. Germline trimming cut 1 base from V and 4 bases from J; bases unmatched to any gene: 3. This CDR3 has 15 residues. The CDR3 bases are TGTGCCAGCAGCTTAGTGGGACAGGTATACAATGAGCAGTTCTTC. Protein product: CASSLVGQVYNEQFF.

The chain uses TRBV6-2 or TRBV6-3 and TRBJ2-3, with D tentatively TRBD2 (6 bases). The CDR3 spans 15 residues. V lost 2 bases and J 0 bases, leaving 9 bases between the germline ends. The germline V gene encodes CDR1 MNHEY and CDR2 SVGEGT. DNA for the CDR3: TGTGCCAGCAGTTACGGCAGCGGGAGCACAGATACGCAGTATTTT. Translating gives CASSYGSGSTDTQYF.

The chain employs TRBV28 and TRBJ2-2; a weak D match, TRBD1 (5 bases). This CDR3 region has 14 residues. Germline assignment: CDR1 MDHEN and CDR2 SYDVKM. V was cut by 7 bases and J by 0 bases, with 9 bases left in between. The CDR3 protein is CASKTDPNTGELFF. The CDR3 DNA is TGTGCCAGCAAGACAGATCCGAACACCGGGGAGCTGTTTTTT.

The rearrangement links TRBV6-2 or TRBV6-3 to TRBJ2-7; 7 nucleotides line up with TRBD2. The germline gives CDR1 MNHEY, CDR2 SVGEGT. V shed 2 bases and J 4 bases; nucleotides not matched to a gene: 5. The CDR3 sequence is 14 residues long. Here the CDR3 reads CASSYRQLAYEQYF. The CDR3 region has the DNA TGTGCCAGCAGTTACCGGCAACTAGCGTACGAGCAGTACTTC.

This rearrangement joins TRBV5-1 to TRBJ2-3; no reliable D call. CDR1 and CDR2 from the germline V gene are SGHRS and YFSETQ. The CDR3 length is 17 residues. Trimming removed 4 bases from V and 0 bases from J, with 18 bases in between. The DNA for the CDR3 is TGCGCCAGCAGCGCAACTGGTAGCCGTTCTAGCACAGATACGCAGTATTTT. The encoded protein is CASSATGSRSSTDTQYF.

The rearrangement uses TRBV28 and TRBJ2-2; TRBD1 matches at 8 bases. There are 16 residues in the CDR3. Germline values: CDR1 MDHEN, CDR2 SYDVKM. V lost 7 bases, J lost 1 base, and 8 bases stayed unmatched. The CDR3 loop reads CASTDPGTGNTGELFF. As DNA, the CDR3 is TGTGCCAGCACCGATCCCGGGACAGGGAACACCGGGGAGCTGTTTTTT.

The rearrangement uses TRBV28 and TRBJ1-1; D is unresolved. V was cut by 10 bases and J by 0 bases, with 12 bases left in between. This CDR3 region has 13 residues. The germline V gene encodes CDR1 MDHEN and CDR2 SYDVKM. The CDR3 here is CATSSGMNTEAFF. The CDR3 DNA follows: TGTGCCACATCCTCAGGCATGAACACTGAAGCTTTCTTT.

The J gene is TRBJ2-1, the V gene TRBV11-2; weak D call: TRBD2 (5 bases). Trimming took 1 base from V and 9 from J, leaving 13 bases between them. There are 14 residues in the CDR3. Per the germline V gene, CDR1 is SGHAT and CDR2 is FQNNGV. The CDR3 spells CASSLVAGSVEQFF. The CDR3 DNA sequence: TGTGCCAGCAGCTTAGTAGCAGGTAGCGTTGAGCAGTTCTTC.